What follows are 2 T cell receptor beta chains derived from one specimen sequenced in a study of control samples from healthy donors and cancer patients. The protocol was immunoSEQ multiplex PCR, while the TCRdb copy is restricted to in-frame clones and leaves out a portion. The sample has tens of thousands of clones, almost 90% seen once. The sequencing input was PBMCs. These receptors were obtained from a middle-aged man with head and neck cancer.

The V and J genes are TRBV5-1 and TRBJ1-2, with 8 bases identical to TRBD1. V gave up 4 bases and J gave up 2 bases; unmatched junction bases: 10. CDR1 and CDR2 (germline): SGHRS, YFSETQ. The CDR3 sequence is 16 residues long. CDR3 bases: TGCGCCAGCAGCGCAGAACCAGGGGGCGTAAACTATGGCTACACCTTC. Its protein is CASSAEPGGVNYGYTF.

The CDR3 loop reads CASSSSGKELFF. The CDR3, as DNA: TGTGCCAGCAGTTCGTCCGGAAAGGAACTGTTTTTT. The chain recombines TRBV6-5 with TRBJ1-4; no clear D. This CDR3 has 12 residues. Trimming stripped 4 bases from V and 12 bases from J, with 12 bases between. Germline-derived CDR1 and CDR2 are MNHEY and SVGAGI.